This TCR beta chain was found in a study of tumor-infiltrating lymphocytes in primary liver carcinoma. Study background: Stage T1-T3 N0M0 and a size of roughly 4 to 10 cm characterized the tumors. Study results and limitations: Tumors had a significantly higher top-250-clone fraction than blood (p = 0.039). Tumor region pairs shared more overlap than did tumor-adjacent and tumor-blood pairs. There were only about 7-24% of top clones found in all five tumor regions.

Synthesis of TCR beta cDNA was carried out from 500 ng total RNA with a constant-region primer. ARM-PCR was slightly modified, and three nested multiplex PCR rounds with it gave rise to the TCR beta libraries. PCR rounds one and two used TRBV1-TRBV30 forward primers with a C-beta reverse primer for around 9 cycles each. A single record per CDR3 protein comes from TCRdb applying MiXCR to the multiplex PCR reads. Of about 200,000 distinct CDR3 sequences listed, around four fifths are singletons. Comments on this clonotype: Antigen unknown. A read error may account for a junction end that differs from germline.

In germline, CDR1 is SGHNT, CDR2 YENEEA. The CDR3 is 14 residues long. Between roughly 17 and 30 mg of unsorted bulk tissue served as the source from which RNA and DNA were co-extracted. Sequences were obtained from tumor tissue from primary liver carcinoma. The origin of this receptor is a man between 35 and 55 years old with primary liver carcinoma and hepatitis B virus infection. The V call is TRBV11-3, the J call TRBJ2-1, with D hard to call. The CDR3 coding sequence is TGTACCAGCAGCATAGGCGTCCCGAACAATCACCAGTTCTTC. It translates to CTSSIGVPNNHQFF.